The count of the clone carrying this T cell receptor beta chain is one. Its antigen is unknown. The entry originates in a study of cytomegalovirus exposure and HLA in healthy donors. Study context: One earlier analysis, a look at some 180 million T cells, found approximately 120 million unique TCR beta sequences. The study placed 80% to 90% of its 398 genotyped donors in the Caucasian-associated ancestry cluster. General observations from the study: Productive rates of about 87% or about 30% were seen for most TCR beta V segments in an earlier analysis. In a later analysis, TCR association rates varied by HLA locus: DRB1 most, HLA-C fewest.

This CDR3 is 14 amino acids long. The V gene's germline CDR1 is SEHNR and CDR2 FQNEAQ (reference sequence). V lost 1 base and J lost 2, with 8 bases in between. The PCR ran on 60 Vbeta and 13 Jbeta primers. Clones were read by immunoSEQ multiplex PCR, and TCRdb kept only the in-frame ones, dropping some. Here the sample spans about 110,000 clones, roughly 84% being singletons. This TCR derives from a man aged 25-40 years in good health and CMV-seropositive. The sequenced sample was PBMCs. The chain employs TRBV7-9 and TRBJ2-5, with D hard to call. In DNA form, the CDR3 reads TGTGCCAGCAGCTTAGTTCCGCGGCAAGAGACCCAGTACTTC. Residues: CASSLVPRQETQYF.